Listed here are 13 T cell receptor beta chains from one sample, sequenced in a study of blood T cells in healthy people across ages. Primed by a sample-barcoded 5' primer and a J-beta primer mix, a second PCR proceeded for 7 to 11 cycles. Each CDR3 protein is one row after TCRdb ran MiXCR on the 5' RACE reads. Here the sample spans some 930,000 distinct CDR3 sequences, under 35% being singletons. The sample also formed part of further work on T cells of mothers and their children.

Sequenced material: blood. All receptors derive from a woman aged 40 to 55 in good health.

This chain joins TRBV27 and TRBJ1-3, with 7 bases lining up with TRBD1. From germline, CDR1 is MNHEY and CDR2 SMNVEV (reference sequence). V lost 5 bases to trimming and J lost 4 bases; unmatched junction nucleotides: 8. The CDR3 extends over 15 amino acids. The chain's CDR3 is CASSPRQGYGNTIYF. The CDR3 DNA is TGTGCCAGCAGTCCGCGACAGGGATACGGAAACACCATATATTTT.

The chain couples TRBV7-2 to TRBJ1-6; 8 bases fit TRBD1. V shed 5 bases and J 14 bases; nucleotides not matched to a gene: 8. The germline V gene encodes CDR1 SGHTA and CDR2 FQGNSA. The CDR3 sequence is 13 residues long. Written as DNA, the CDR3 is TGTGCCAGCAGCCACAGGGGGGGACGGTCCCTCCACTTT. Protein sequence: CASSHRGGRSLHF. Together with reference TRBV7-2 and TRBJ1-6, the CDR3 gives the full variable domain: GAGVSQSPSNKVTEKGKDVELRCDPISGHTALYWYRQSLGQGLEFLIYFQGNSAPDKSGLPSDRFSAERTGGSVSTLTIQRTQQEDSAVYLCASSHRGGRSLHFGNGTRLTVT.

In its sample, this clonotype was seen a few times. The chain carries TRBV20-1 and TRBJ2-7; 9 bases agree with TRBD2. V lost 0 bases to trimming and J lost 0 bases; unmatched junction nucleotides: 12. Per the germline V gene, CDR1 is DFQATT and CDR2 is SNEGSKA (reference sequence). CDR3 size: 18 residues. The CDR3 DNA reads TGCAGTGCTAGAGATATTATTAGCGGGGGTAGTTACTCCTACGAGCAGTACTTC. Its protein is CSARDIISGGSYSYEQYF.

This clonotype has ten or more counts. This chain links TRBV29-1 with TRBJ2-1, with D maybe TRBD1 (5 bases). The V and J ends lost 4 bases and 3 bases respectively, with 10 bases between them. The CDR3 has 13 amino acids. Germline values: CDR1 SQVTM, CDR2 ANQGSEA. CDR3 amino acids: CSVVATGYNEQFF. Written as DNA, the CDR3 is TGCAGCGTTGTCGCAACAGGCTACAATGAGCAGTTCTTC.

This clonotype was counted only a few times. The chain recombines TRBV20-1 with TRBJ2-6, with 9 bases aligning to TRBD1. V gave up 0 bases and J gave up 2 bases; unmatched junction bases: 8. CDR1 DFQATT and CDR2 SNEGSKA come from the germline V gene (reference sequence). The CDR3 is 18 residues long. This CDR3 is CSARDLDRGETGANVLTF. The CDR3 DNA reads as TGCAGTGCTAGAGATTTAGACAGGGGGGAAACTGGGGCCAACGTCCTGACTTTC.

The rearrangement links TRBV20-1 to TRBJ2-1, with 11 bases identical to TRBD2. This CDR3 is built from 17 residues. The V and J ends lost 3 bases and 5 bases, in that order; junction bases with no gene match: 12. The V gene's germline CDR1 is DFQATT and CDR2 SNEGSKA (reference sequence). CDR3 DNA: TGCAGTGCTAGGTCATATTTAACGACTAGCGGGAACAATGAGCAGTTCTTC. It specifies CSARSYLTTSGNNEQFF.

This clonotype was observed a few times. The chain recombines TRBV12-3 or TRBV12-4 with TRBJ2-7; D not certain. Trimming left V 5 bases short and J 0 bases short, with 11 bases between. This CDR3 region has 14 residues. In nucleotides, the CDR3 is TGTGCCAGCAGTCCTGACCTAAACTCCTACGAGCAGTACTTC. Amino acids: CASSPDLNSYEQYF.

This clonotype was detected ten times or more. The rearrangement uses TRBV28 and TRBJ1-2, with 7 bases identical to TRBD1. CDR1 MDHEN and CDR2 SYDVKM come from the germline V gene. The CDR3 is made up of 13 amino acids. Unmatched junction bases numbered 6, after V lost 6 bases and J lost 5 bases. CDR3 sequence reads: CASRRDRLYGYTF. The CDR3 DNA is TGTGCCAGCAGGCGGGACAGATTATATGGCTACACCTTC.

This chain uses TRBV27 with TRBJ2-7; 11 bases match TRBD2. V shed 5 bases and J 4 bases; nucleotides not matched to a gene: 16. Germline V gives CDR1 MNHEY, CDR2 SMNVEV (reference sequence). CDR3 length: 18 residues. This CDR3 reads CASSQYAPTSGEVYEQYF. Written as DNA, the CDR3 is TGTGCCAGCAGTCAATACGCCCCGACTAGCGGGGAGGTTTACGAGCAGTACTTC.

Worth noting for this clonotype: A much larger clone differs from this one at a single base, so this may be a read error. V is TRBV20-1 and J is TRBJ2-1; 8 nucleotides match TRBD2. In germline, CDR1 is DFQATT, CDR2 SNEGSKA (reference sequence). CDR3 length equals 14 residues. The CDR3 DNA sequence: TGCAGTGCTAGCCGGGGGGGGGATAAGAATGAGCAGTCCTTC. Translating gives CSASRGGDKNEQSF.

A note on this clonotype: Compared with germline, one end of the junction differs, possibly owing to a read error. This chain connects TRBV12-3 or TRBV12-4 to TRBJ1-2, with D possibly being TRBD1 (6 bases). The CDR3 loop spans 13 amino acids. The chain's CDR3 is CASSTDSNHGYTF. The DNA of the CDR3 is TGTGCCAGCAGTACGGACAGTAACCATGGCTACACCTTC.

Notes on this clonotype: One base away lies a much larger clone, so this may be a sequencing read error. This chain joins TRBV4-2 and TRBJ2-7, with 8 positions matching TRBD1. CDR3 length equals 18 residues. From germline, CDR1 is LGHNA and CDR2 YNFKEQ. In DNA form, the CDR3 reads TGTGCCAGCAACCAAGACTCCCACAGGGGGGATATCTCCTACGAGCAGTACTTC. This encodes CASNQDSHRGDISYEQYF.

This clonotype was seen a handful of times. The V and J genes are TRBV19 and TRBJ2-5; maybe TRBD2 (5 bases). CDR3 length: 15 residues. Germline V gene sequence: CDR1 LNHDA, CDR2 SQIVND (reference sequence). The V gene lost 6 bases and the J gene lost 11 bases, with 25 bases spanning the gap. The CDR3 region is CASSRTDTTSGEQYF. The CDR3 DNA reads as TGTGCCAGTAGCCGCACAGACACGACCTCCGGGGAGCAGTACTTC.